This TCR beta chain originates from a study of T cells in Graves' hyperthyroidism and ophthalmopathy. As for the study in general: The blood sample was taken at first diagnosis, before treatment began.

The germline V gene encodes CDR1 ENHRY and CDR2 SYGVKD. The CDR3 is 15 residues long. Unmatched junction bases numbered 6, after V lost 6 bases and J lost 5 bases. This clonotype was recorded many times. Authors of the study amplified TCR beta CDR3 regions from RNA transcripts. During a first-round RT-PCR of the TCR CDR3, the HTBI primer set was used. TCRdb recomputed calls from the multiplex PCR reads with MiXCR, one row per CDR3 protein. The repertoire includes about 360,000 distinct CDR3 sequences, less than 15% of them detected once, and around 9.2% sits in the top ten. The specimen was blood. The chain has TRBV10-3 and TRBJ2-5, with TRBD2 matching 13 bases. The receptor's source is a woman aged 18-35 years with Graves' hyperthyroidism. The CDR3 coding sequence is TGTGCCATCAGGAGGACTAGCGGGGGCGGGGAGACCCAGTACTTC. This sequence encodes CAIRRTSGGGETQYF.